These 21 T cell receptor beta chains were sequenced from one sample in a study of blood T cell repertoires in COVID-19. Sequencing was performed with immunoSEQ multiplex PCR; in TCRdb, only in-frame clones are kept and a portion is missing. The sample includes just over 300,000 clones, roughly 86% of them seen just once. The sample consisted of peripheral blood. These receptor sequences come from a woman aged 25 to 39 with COVID-19, enrolled during active disease.

The table lists this clone with a count of one. Other DNA sequences from this sample encode an identical CDR3 as well. V gene TRBV18 combines with J gene TRBJ1-5; 8 bases fit TRBD1. This CDR3 has 14 residues. Germline CDR1 and CDR2: KGHSH and LQKENI. With V trimmed by 6 bases and J by 2 bases, 3 bases remained unmatched. CDR3 sequence: CASSRGQGNQPQHF. The CDR3 region has the DNA TGTGCCAGCTCCCGGGGACAGGGCAATCAGCCCCAGCATTTT.

This chain uses TRBV28 with TRBJ2-2; weak D call: TRBD1 (6 bases). CDR3 length equals 14 residues. Trimming cost V 11 bases and J 0 bases, with 13 bases left between them. Germline CDR1 is MDHEN and CDR2 is SYDVKM. In DNA, the CDR3 is TGTGCCGGCACACGGACAGCGAACACCGGGGAGCTGTTTTTT. This codes for CAGTRTANTGELFF. Full variable domain (missing parts from reference TRBV28 and TRBJ2-2): DVKVTQSSRYLVKRTGEKVFLECVQDMDHENMFWYRQDPGLGLRLIYFSYDVKMKEKGDIPEGYSVSREKKERFSLILESASTNQTSMYLCAGTRTANTGELFFGEGSRLTVL.

CDR3 region: CASSQGTVATNEKLFF. Here the CDR3 DNA reads TGTGCCAGCAGCCAAGGGACAGTCGCAACTAATGAAAAACTGTTTTTT. V gene TRBV3-1 (or the pseudogene TRBV3-2) combines with J gene TRBJ1-4, with a tentative D call TRBD1 (6 bases). The germline CDR1 and CDR2 sequences are LGHDT and YNNKEL (reference sequence). The CDR3 covers 16 residues. V shed 1 base and J shed 0 bases, with 9 bases lying between them.

This rearrangement joins TRBV24-1 to TRBJ2-1; 10 nucleotides match TRBD2. CDR3 length equals 15 residues. Germline lookup yields CDR1 KGHDR and CDR2 SFDVKD. The trim removed 4 bases at V and 7 bases at J, leaving 6 bases unmatched. Written as DNA, the CDR3 is TGTGCCACCAGTGAGACTCAGCGGGGGGGGAATGAGCAGTTCTTC. This translates into CATSETQRGGNEQFF.

The chain has TRBV20-1 and TRBJ2-7; weak D call: TRBD2 (5 bases). Germline-derived CDR1 and CDR2 are DFQATT and SNEGSKA (reference sequence). Between the trimmed V and J ends, which lost 3 bases and 6 bases, there was a span of 9 bases. CDR3 length: 11 amino acids. The CDR3 sequence: CSARLATEQYV. The CDR3 DNA reads as TGCAGTGCTAGGCTAGCAACCGAGCAGTACGTC.

J is TRBJ2-3 and V is TRBV24-1; D is perhaps TRBD2 (5 bases). The CDR3 is 16 residues long. Per germline, CDR1 KGHDR and CDR2 SFDVKD. V lost 4 bases, J lost 5 bases, and 18 bases lay in between. As DNA, the CDR3 is TGTGCCACCAGTGACCCCCGGACTCTGGTAGGAGATACGCAGTATTTT. Protein product: CATSDPRTLVGDTQYF.

This chain connects TRBV6-4 to TRBJ1-1; a possible D gene is TRBD1 (6 bases). The CDR3 is 14 residues long. From germline, CDR1 is MRHNA and CDR2 SNTAGT. V was shortened by 3 bases and J by 7 bases, with 15 bases between the two germline ends. For the CDR3, the DNA is TGTGCCAGCAGTGATGGACAGACCGGGAATGAAGCTTTCTTT. Translated: CASSDGQTGNEAFF.

V gene TRBV30 combines with J gene TRBJ1-1; D perhaps matches TRBD1 (5 bases). The CDR3 extends over 13 amino acids. V lost 2 bases, J lost 1 base, and 8 bases lay in between. Germline CDR1 is GTSNPN and CDR2 is SVGIG (reference sequence). CDR3 DNA sequence: TGTGCCTGGAGTCGTCAGGGGAACACTGAAGCTTTCTTT. Its translation: CAWSRQGNTEAFF.

The chain carries TRBV2 and TRBJ1-2; D unresolved. Looked up from germline, CDR1 is SNHLY and CDR2 is FYNNEI. The CDR3 has 14 residues. V dropped 4 bases and J dropped 8 bases, with 17 bases sitting between them. This CDR3 is CASSARTGLRGYTF. The CDR3 coding sequence is TGTGCCAGCAGTGCCCGGACTGGCCTGAGGGGCTACACCTTC.

This clone has a single count. The chain links TRBV5-1 to TRBJ2-7; 10 nucleotides line up with TRBD2. V was pared by 4 bases and J by 0 bases, with 7 bases of the junction left unmatched. The CDR3 loop spans 16 amino acids. CDR1 and CDR2 from the germline V gene are SGHRS and YFSETQ. CDR3 region: CASSKSSGGPSYEQYF. CDR3 nucleotide sequence: TGCGCCAGCAGCAAATCTAGCGGGGGACCCTCCTACGAGCAGTACTTC.

This clone was seen only once. J is TRBJ1-1 and V is TRBV2; unclear D gene. V lost 1 base and J lost 7, with 13 bases in between. Germline loops: CDR1 SNHLY, CDR2 FYNNEI. The CDR3 spans 14 residues. The CDR3: CASSEVDGGVEAFF. CDR3 DNA sequence: TGTGCCAGCAGTGAAGTCGACGGCGGGGTTGAAGCTTTCTTT.

The chain combines TRBV7-8 with TRBJ1-2, with a possible D match to TRBD1 (5 bases). The V end was cut by 0 bases, the J end by 3 bases, with 8 bases between. Germline CDR1 and CDR2: SGHVS and FQNEAQ. The length of the CDR3 is 14 residues. The DNA for the CDR3 is TGTGCCAGCAGCTTAGCGGGGGGGGACTATGGCTACACCTTC. This encodes CASSLAGGDYGYTF. The whole variable domain, remainder taken from reference TRBV7-8 and TRBJ1-2, is GAGVSQSPRYKVAKRGQDVALRCDPISGHVSLFWYQQALGQGPEFLTYFQNEAQLDKSGLPSDRFFAERPEGSVSTLKIQRTQQEDSAVYLCASSLAGGDYGYTFGSGTRLTVV.

The rearrangement uses TRBV6-2 or TRBV6-3 and TRBJ2-7; 8 positions match TRBD1. The CDR3 totals 16 residues. Germline V CDR1 and CDR2: MNHEY, SVGEGT. The V and J ends lost 2 bases and 2 bases, in that order; junction bases with no gene match: 8. The CDR3 loop is CASSYGGWDRTYEQYF. CDR3 DNA sequence: TGTGCCAGCAGTTACGGGGGGTGGGACAGGACCTACGAGCAGTACTTC.

This clone has a handful of counts. CDR3 bases: TGTGCCAGCAGCCAGGGGGCCTATGGCTACACCTTC. As protein: CASSQGAYGYTF. The V call is TRBV7-2, the J call TRBJ1-2, with 8 bases matching TRBD1. This CDR3 is built from 12 residues. The germline V gene has CDR1 SGHTA and CDR2 FQGNSA. Trimming at V came to 5 bases and at J to 4 bases, leaving 0 bases not matched to a gene.

This sequence joins TRBV25-1 and TRBJ2-2; 10 positions match TRBD1. This CDR3 has 15 residues. The germline V gene encodes CDR1 MGHDK and CDR2 SYGVNS. Trimming cost V 4 bases and J 7 bases; bases outside gene matches: 6. Here the CDR3 DNA reads TGTGCCAGCAGTGGATGGGACAGGGGTTTCGGGGAGCTGTTTTTT. This encodes CASSGWDRGFGELFF.

The V call is TRBV10-3, the J call TRBJ2-1, with a possible D match to TRBD1 (7 bases). CDR1 is ENHRY, CDR2 SYGVKD, per germline. This CDR3 region has 13 residues. V lost 8 bases, J lost 4 bases, and 12 bases lay in between. The CDR3 sequence is CAIGGTVYNEQFF. The CDR3 nucleotides are TGTGCCATCGGAGGGACAGTTTACAATGAGCAGTTCTTC.

The J gene is TRBJ1-1, the V gene TRBV5-4; TRBD1 might be the D (6 bases). This CDR3 comprises 15 residues. Germline assignment: CDR1 SGHNT and CDR2 YYREEE (reference sequence). The germline V and J ends were trimmed by 1 base and 1 base, with 11 bases remaining between them. The CDR3 nucleotides are TGTGCCAGCAGCTTGCAGGGGTTCGAGAACACTGAAGCTTTCTTT. It specifies CASSLQGFENTEAFF. Full variable domain (outside the CDR3, taken from reference TRBV5-4 and TRBJ1-1): ETGVTQSPTHLIKTRGQQVTLRCSSQSGHNTVSWYQQALGQGPQFIFQYYREEENGRGNFPPRFSGLQFPNYSSELNVNALELDDSALYLCASSLQGFENTEAFFGQGTRLTVV.

The rearrangement uses TRBV6-6 and TRBJ1-3; D gene ambiguous. This CDR3 comprises 13 residues. The V end lost 11 bases, the J end lost 3 bases, and 14 bases lay between the germline ends. Germline CDR1 is MNHNY and CDR2 is SVGAGI (reference sequence). The CDR3 here is CASRAEGGNTIYF. As DNA, the CDR3 is TGTGCCTCTCGGGCAGAGGGTGGAAACACCATATATTTT.

V is TRBV4-1 and J is TRBJ2-1; 11 bases are shared with TRBD2. J was trimmed by 7 bases and V by 1 base; bases with no gene match: 15. Germline V gives CDR1 MGHRA, CDR2 YSYEKL. The CDR3 contains 19 residues. For the CDR3, the DNA is TGCGCCAGCAGCCAAGTAAGGAGACTAGCGGGGTTTTTTCTTAATGAGCAGTTCTTC. This codes for CASSQVRRLAGFFLNEQFF.

V and J are TRBV6-5 and TRBJ1-6, with 7 bases matching TRBD1. CDR3 length equals 12 residues. With V trimmed by 6 bases and J by 11 bases, 4 bases remained unmatched. Looked up from germline, CDR1 is MNHEY and CDR2 is SVGAGI. CDR3 loop: CASRQGWAPLHF. Written as DNA, the CDR3 is TGTGCCAGCAGACAGGGGTGGGCACCCCTCCACTTT.

The V call is TRBV6-5, the J call TRBJ2-7, with D perhaps TRBD1 (6 bases). Per germline, CDR1 MNHEY and CDR2 SVGAGI. CDR3 size: 14 residues. Trimming cost V 0 bases and J 2 bases, with 8 bases left between them. The CDR3 loop reads CASSYSRGAYEQYF. CDR3 coding DNA: TGTGCCAGCAGTTACTCCAGGGGAGCCTACGAGCAGTACTTC.